The 6 T cell receptor beta chains given below trace back to one sample, sequenced in a study of T-cell reconstitution after alpha-beta-depleted transplantation in children. This sample's TCRbeta library carried unique molecular identifier barcodes. TCRdb independently ran MiXCR on the PCR reads; one entry per CDR3 protein. This sample has about 110,000 distinct CDR3 sequences; around 6.4% occur once, and the top ten carry around 23%. Sequenced material: PBMCs, mostly from graft donor cells, taken 360 days after TCRalphabeta/CD19-depleted stem cell transplant. Receptors originate from a male patient between 2 and 10 years old who had a stem cell transplant for acute lymphoblastic leukemia, so the T cells may come from the graft donor.

There are many counts of this clonotype. The chain joins TRBV20-1 to TRBJ2-7; 11 nucleotides match TRBD1. CDR3 length: 13 residues. Germline V lookup: CDR1 DFQATT, CDR2 SNEGSKA (reference sequence). Here the CDR3 DNA reads TGCAGCGCCGGGACAGGGGGTTCCTACGAGCAGTACTTC. As protein: CSAGTGGSYEQYF.

This clonotype occurred a few times. CDR3 loop: CASSPWRAGGLSSYNEQFF. The CDR3 nucleotides read TGTGCCAGCAGCCCCTGGCGGGCGGGGGGCCTGAGCTCCTACAATGAGCAGTTCTTC. The V and J genes are TRBV11-2 and TRBJ2-1; 8 bases agree with TRBD2. This CDR3 is built from 19 residues. The junction had 15 bases not matched to a gene; V was cut back by 5 bases and J by 0 bases. Germline assignment: CDR1 SGHAT and CDR2 FQNNGV.

The CDR3 DNA follows: TGTGCCAGCAGCTGGGAGGTCCCCTACGAGCAGTACTTC. Translation gives CASSWEVPYEQYF. The V gene is TRBV7-9, the J gene TRBJ2-7, with a possible D match to TRBD2 (6 bases). Trimming took 4 bases from V and 2 from J, leaving 9 bases between them. This CDR3 spans 13 amino acids. Germline V CDR1 and CDR2: SEHNR, FQNEAQ (reference sequence).

J is TRBJ2-2 and V is TRBV28, with D possibly being TRBD2 (5 bases). CDR1 and CDR2 from the germline V gene are MDHEN and SYDVKM. Between the trimmed V and J ends, which lost 3 bases and 3 bases, there was a span of 11 bases. The length of the CDR3 is 15 residues. The CDR3, as DNA: TGTGCCAGCAGTTTGCCGGGGTTCGACACCGGGGAGCTGTTTTTT. As protein: CASSLPGFDTGELFF.

The V gene is TRBV5-4, the J gene TRBJ2-7, with 10 bases lining up with TRBD2. V lost 3 bases to trimming and J lost 1 base; unmatched junction nucleotides: 10. CDR3 length: 17 residues. From germline, CDR1 is SGHNT and CDR2 YYREEE (reference sequence). The DNA for the CDR3 is TGTGCCAGCAGCTCCCGGTCTCTAGCGGGAGCGTCCTACGAGCAGTACTTC. Its translation: CASSSRSLAGASYEQYF. The full variable domain, its missing parts supplied by reference TRBV5-4 and TRBJ2-7, is ETGVTQSPTHLIKTRGQQVTLRCSSQSGHNTVSWYQQALGQGPQFIFQYYREEENGRGNFPPRFSGLQFPNYSSELNVNALELDDSALYLCASSSRSLAGASYEQYFGPGTRLTVT.

This clonotype has at least ten counts. The genes are TRBV4-3 and TRBJ2-3; D unclear. The CDR3 covers 13 residues. CDR1 LGHNA and CDR2 YSLEER come from the germline V gene. Trimming left V 0 bases short and J 6 bases short, with 7 bases between. The CDR3, as DNA: TGCGCCAGCAGCCAAGATATGGGCGATACGCAGTATTTT. Translating it yields CASSQDMGDTQYF.